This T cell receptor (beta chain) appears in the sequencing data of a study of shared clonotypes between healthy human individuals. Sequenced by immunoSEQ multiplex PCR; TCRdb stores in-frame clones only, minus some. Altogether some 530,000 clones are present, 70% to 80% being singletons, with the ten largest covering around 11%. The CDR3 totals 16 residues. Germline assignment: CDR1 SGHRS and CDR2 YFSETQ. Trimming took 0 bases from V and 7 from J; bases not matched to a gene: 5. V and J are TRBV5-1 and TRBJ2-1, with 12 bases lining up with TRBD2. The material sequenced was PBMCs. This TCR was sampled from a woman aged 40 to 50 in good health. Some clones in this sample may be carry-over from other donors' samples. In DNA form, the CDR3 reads TGCGCCAGCAGCTTGGGACCTAGCGGGAGGGTTAATGAGCAGTTCTTC. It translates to CASSLGPSGRVNEQFF. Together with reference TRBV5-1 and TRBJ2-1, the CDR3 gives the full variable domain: KAGVTQTPRYLIKTRGQQVTLSCSPISGHRSVSWYQQTPGQGLQFLFEYFSETQRNKGNFPGRFSGRQFSNSRSEMNVSTLELGDSALYLCASSLGPSGRVNEQFFGPGTRLTVL.